Listed below are T cell receptor beta chains from one sample, sequenced in a study of blood T cell repertoires in COVID-19. TCRdb's copy holds only in-frame clones and misses some; the assay was immunoSEQ multiplex PCR. The repertoire holds roughly 250,000 clones, with 85% to 90% as singletons. Sequencing input: PBMCs or T cells enriched from blood (not recorded which). The source of these receptors is a woman aged 45-59 years who had recovered from COVID-19. Each CDR3 is given with its conserved first and last residue. A D gene is named only where the DNA matches it firmly. Part of the rows lack a size; the others show once, few, many or a class for expanded clones.

>TRBJ2-2|once|17|TRBV11-2|-
CASSLGYLRWNTGELFF
TGTGCCAGCAGCTTAGGCTATCTCAGGTGGAACACCGGGGAGCTGTTTTTT
>TRBJ2-7|-|14|TRBV2|-
CASSPTSTAYEQYF
TGTGCCAGCAGTCCTACTAGCACGGCCTACGAGCAGTACTTC
>TRBJ2-4|-|15|TRBV5-4|-
CASSPGVTTKNIQYF
TGTGCCAGCAGTCCGGGGGTCACGACCAAAAACATTCAGTACTTC
>TRBJ2-2|-|15|TRBV7-9|-
CASRKGQANTGELFF
TGTGCCAGCAGAAAGGGGCAGGCTAACACCGGGGAGCTGTTTTTT
>TRBJ2-2|many|13|TRBV7-9|-
CASSSTLTGELFF
TGTGCCAGCAGCTCGACTTTGACCGGGGAGCTGTTTTTT
>TRBJ2-1|-|12|TRBV29-1|-
CSVDREMNEQFF
TGCAGCGTTGACCGGGAAATGAATGAGCAGTTCTTC
>TRBJ2-6|-|14|TRBV30|-
CAFDSQTGANVLTF
TGTGCCTTTGACAGCCAGACTGGGGCCAACGTCCTGACTTTC
>TRBJ2-1|-|16|TRBV3-1/TRBV3-2|-
CASSQDLLSSYNEQFF
TGTGCCAGCAGCCAAGATTTACTTAGCTCCTACAATGAGCAGTTCTTC
>TRBJ2-3|-|17|TRBV3-1/TRBV3-2|TRBD2
CASSQSPASGIPDTQYF
TGTGCCAGCAGCCAATCCCCGGCTAGCGGGATTCCAGATACGCAGTATTTT
>TRBJ1-3|-|14|TRBV3-1/TRBV3-2|TRBD1
CASSNRDSINTIYF
TGTGCCAGCAGCAACCGGGACAGCATAAACACCATATATTTT
>TRBJ2-1|-|15|TRBV5-1|TRBD1
CASSFFDRGVNEQFF
TGCGCCAGCAGCTTTTTCGACAGGGGAGTTAATGAGCAGTTCTTC
>TRBJ2-1|once|12|TRBV10-3|TRBD1
CAIRGQGDEQFF
TGTGCCATCAGGGGACAGGGGGATGAGCAGTTCTTC
>TRBJ1-2|-|14|TRBV19|TRBD1
CASIGTGRRYGYTF
TGTGCCAGTATTGGGACAGGGCGTAGGTATGGCTACACCTTC
>TRBJ2-1|-|14|TRBV29-1|TRBD1
CSVVDRFSYNEQFF
TGCAGCGTAGTGGACAGGTTCTCCTACAATGAGCAGTTCTTC
>TRBJ1-2|-|13|TRBV3-1/TRBV3-2|TRBD1
CASSPDRDYGYTF
TGTGCCAGCAGCCCGGACAGGGACTATGGCTACACCTTC
>TRBJ2-3|-|14|TRBV5-1|-
CASSLDRPYLGQYF
TGCGCCAGCAGCTTGGACAGGCCCTACCTGGGGCAGTATTTT
>TRBJ2-3|-|16|TRBV2|TRBD2
CASRLIGLAGTDTQYF
TGTGCCAGCAGATTGATAGGACTAGCGGGCACAGATACGCAGTATTTT
>TRBJ1-1|-|15|TRBV5-1|TRBD1
CASSLIGQGGTEAFF
TGCGCCAGCAGCCTAATCGGACAGGGAGGCACTGAAGCTTTCTTT
>TRBJ2-7|once|15|TRBV6-4|-
CASSPTADSSYEQYF
TGTGCCAGCAGTCCCACGGCGGATAGCTCCTACGAGCAGTACTTC
>TRBJ1-2|-|14|TRBV28|TRBD1
CASLGQIFNYGYTF
TGTGCCAGCCTGGGACAGATTTTTAACTATGGCTACACCTTC
>TRBJ2-7|-|14|TRBV18|TRBD2
CASSPQRDTYEQYF
TGTGCCAGCTCACCCCAGCGGGATACCTACGAGCAGTACTTC
>TRBJ2-1|-|12|TRBV10-2|TRBD2
CASRMSGGEQFF
TGCGCCAGTAGGATGTCGGGAGGTGAGCAGTTCTTC
>TRBJ1-2|-|15|TRBV28|-
CASSLGPIRSGGYTF
TGTGCCAGCAGTTTGGGACCAATAAGGAGCGGGGGCTACACCTTC
>TRBJ2-3|-|16|TRBV5-1|TRBD1
CASSHPTGGGSDTQYF
TGCGCCAGCAGCCACCCGACAGGGGGCGGGTCAGATACGCAGTATTTT
>TRBJ1-2|-|13|TRBV2|-
CASSEDRNYGYTF
TGTGCCAGCAGTGAAGACAGGAACTATGGCTACACCTTC
>TRBJ2-1|-|14|TRBV7-2|TRBD2
CASSFTSGSLEQFF
TGTGCCAGCAGCTTCACTAGCGGGAGCCTTGAGCAGTTCTTC
>TRBJ2-5|-|14|TRBV6-2/TRBV6-3|-
CASSYRRYQETQYF
TGTGCCAGCAGTTACCGGCGGTACCAAGAGACCCAGTACTTC
>TRBJ1-5|-|15|TRBV5-1|TRBD1
CASSLNGQGSQPQHF
TGCGCCAGCAGCCTAAATGGACAGGGCAGTCAGCCCCAGCATTTT
>TRBJ2-3|-|14|TRBV5-1|-
CASSLAGPTDTQYF
TGCGCCAGCAGCTTGGCAGGGCCCACAGATACGCAGTATTTT
>TRBJ1-2|-|15|TRBV5-1|-
CASSLDGSYNYGYTF
TGCGCCAGCAGCTTAGACGGGTCCTATAACTATGGCTACACCTTC
>TRBJ1-2|-|13|TRBV27|TRBD1
CASSEDRERGYTF
TGTGCCAGCAGTGAGGACAGGGAAAGAGGCTACACCTTC
>TRBJ1-2|-|16|TRBV4-2|TRBD1
CASSQLPKTGGYGYTF
TGTGCCAGCAGCCAACTCCCCAAAACAGGGGGCTATGGCTACACCTTC
>TRBJ1-1|-|16|TRBV30|TRBD1
CAWRYSQGAGNTEAFF
TGTGCCTGGAGGTACTCACAGGGGGCCGGGAACACTGAAGCTTTCTTT
>TRBJ2-2|-|16|TRBV5-1|-
CASSFYGKANTGELFF
TGCGCCAGCAGCTTTTACGGGAAGGCGAACACCGGGGAGCTGTTTTTT
>TRBJ1-4|-|15|TRBV9|-
CASSVDAGQEEKLFF
TGTGCCAGCAGCGTAGATGCAGGGCAGGAGGAAAAACTGTTTTTT
>TRBJ2-7|-|15|TRBV19|TRBD1
CASSISGTGAYEQYF
TGTGCCAGTAGTATATCGGGGACAGGGGCCTACGAGCAGTACTTC
>TRBJ1-2|-|15|TRBV4-3|-
CASSQGVTGEYGYTF
TGCGCCAGCAGCCAAGGGGTAACAGGTGAATATGGCTACACCTTC
>TRBJ2-2|-|18|TRBV27|-
CAKQGLFCSVPHTGELFF
TGTGCCAAACAGGGTCTCTTTTGTAGCGTCCCGCACACCGGGGAGCTGTTTTTT
>TRBJ2-3|once|17|TRBV13|-
CASSLGGPAGAPDTQYF
TGTGCCAGCAGCTTGGGTGGACCGGCGGGTGCACCAGATACGCAGTATTTT
>TRBJ1-3|-|14|TRBV18|TRBD1
CASRKTGDGNTIYF
TGTGCCAGCCGTAAAACAGGGGATGGAAACACCATATATTTT
>TRBJ2-2|-|15|TRBV9|TRBD1
CASSDQTGSGGELFF
TGTGCCAGCAGCGACCAGACAGGGTCCGGCGGGGAGCTGTTTTTT